This T cell receptor beta chain derives from a study of PD-L1 blockade in urothelial cancer. Study information: Dosed intravenously at 1,200 mg every 3 weeks, atezolizumab was initiated by patients around 2014. Blood was subjected to analysis at 3 weeks (second dose) and 6 weeks following treatment start. Median T cell yield from blood was fewer than 150,000.

As to time point: pretreatment peripheral blood. It was locally advanced or metastatic urothelial carcinoma that patients had. Assay used: immunoSEQ multiplex PCR; TCRdb lists only in-frame clones, some missing. This table has over 35,000 clones, 85% appearing once. The CDR3 runs to 17 residues. The material sequenced was PBMCs, taken around atezolizumab (anti-PD-L1) treatment. The genes are TRBV21-1 and TRBJ1-1. TRBV21-1 is recorded as a pseudogene. The source of this sequence is a man of 80 years or more with urothelial cancer. CDR3 DNA: TGTGCCAGCAGCAAAGTAAAATTCAAGGAGGGGAACACTGAAGCTTTCTTT. This encodes CASSKVKFKEGNTEAFF.